The clone carrying this TCR beta chain was detected a few times. The entry originates in a study of T-cell reconstitution after alpha-beta-depleted transplantation in children. Germline loops: CDR1 SEHNR, CDR2 FQNEAQ (reference sequence). V was pared by 4 bases and J by 6 bases, with 15 bases between. The CDR3 is 14 amino acids. Construction of the TCRbeta library involved unique molecular identifiers. TCRdb reanalysed the PCR reads using MiXCR and keeps one entry per CDR3 protein. In the table there are about 610,000 distinct CDR3 sequences, under 12% of which are singletons. The source is a human donor who donated a stem cell graft to a child with acute myeloid leukemia. The chain has TRBV7-9 and TRBJ2-5; D gene uncertain. This sample comprised PBMCs from the stem cell graft donor, obtained from the stem cell graft. Here the CDR3 DNA reads TGTGCCAGCAGCTCCCGGACGGATATTCAGACCCAGTACTTC. Its protein is CASSSRTDIQTQYF.